One sample yielded the 24 T cell receptor beta chains listed below, sequenced in a study of T-cell memory formation after mild COVID-19. TCRdb itself ran the 5' RACE reads through MiXCR, one entry per CDR3 protein. Of more than 300,000 distinct CDR3 sequences in the sample, around 15% are singletons; the top ten hold roughly 21%. The sample consisted of PBMCs or a T cell subset sorted from them (not recorded which). The receptors shown here come from a man aged 18 to 29 who had mild COVID-19 (a few samples of this study predate the infection). Cell type and time point are not known.

The CDR3 sequence is CASSSRQVSGANVLTF. The CDR3, as DNA: TGCGCCAGCAGCTCAAGACAGGTGTCTGGGGCCAACGTCCTGACTTTC. V is TRBV5-1 and J is TRBJ2-6; D might be TRBD1 (6 bases). V was clipped by 3 bases and J by 1 base, with 11 bases between them. Germline assignment: CDR1 SGHRS and CDR2 YFSETQ. CDR3 length: 16 amino acids. Together with reference TRBV5-1 and TRBJ2-6, the CDR3 gives the full variable domain: KAGVTQTPRYLIKTRGQQVTLSCSPISGHRSVSWYQQTPGQGLQFLFEYFSETQRNKGNFPGRFSGRQFSNSRSEMNVSTLELGDSALYLCASSSRQVSGANVLTFGAGSRLTVL.

This clonotype occurred a few times. This chain connects TRBV29-1 to TRBJ1-1; D remains ambiguous. Germline V lookup: CDR1 SQVTM, CDR2 ANQGSEA. This CDR3 spans 13 amino acids. The V end was cut by 5 bases, the J end by 4 bases, with 14 bases between. As DNA, the CDR3 is TGCAGCGTTCGCGACCACATTCCCACTGAAGCTTTCTTT. Protein: CSVRDHIPTEAFF.

CDR3: CASSSRGVSDTQYF. The CDR3 DNA sequence: TGTGCCAGCAGTTCCCGTGGGGTCTCAGATACGCAGTATTTT. The chain carries TRBV28 and TRBJ2-3; D is undetermined. The ends were cut back, 4 bases at V and 4 bases at J, with 12 bases in the middle. The CDR3 is made up of 14 amino acids. Germline loops: CDR1 MDHEN, CDR2 SYDVKM. Looking up the rest from reference TRBV28 and TRBJ2-3 gives the full variable domain: DVKVTQSSRYLVKRTGEKVFLECVQDMDHENMFWYRQDPGLGLRLIYFSYDVKMKEKGDIPEGYSVSREKKERFSLILESASTNQTSMYLCASSSRGVSDTQYFGPGTRLTVL.

The chain links TRBV20-1 to TRBJ2-5, with 8 bases lining up with TRBD2. The CDR3 runs 16 residues. CDR1 DFQATT and CDR2 SNEGSKA come from the germline V gene (reference sequence). This CDR3 is CSAPPQAGGRRETQYF. As DNA, the CDR3 is TGCAGCGCTCCCCCTCAGGCGGGGGGCCGACGAGAGACCCAGTACTTC.

This clonotype was seen ten or more times. The chain recombines TRBV20-1 with TRBJ2-7; no reliable D call. This CDR3 contains 11 residues. V was cut by 3 bases and J by 4 bases, with 7 bases left in between. Per germline, CDR1 DFQATT and CDR2 SNEGSKA (reference sequence). CDR3 amino acids: CSASYLYEQYV. The CDR3 coding sequence is TGCAGTGCTAGCTACTTATACGAGCAGTACGTC.

In its sample, this clonotype was seen a few times. The chain couples TRBV5-1 to TRBJ2-2, with D hard to call. Germline assignment: CDR1 SGHRS and CDR2 YFSETQ. The CDR3 runs 16 residues. The V end lost 0 bases, the J end lost 1 base, and 10 bases lay between the germline ends. The CDR3 DNA reads as TGCGCCAGCAGCTTGGAGTCCGGCCGGAACACCGGGGAGCTGTTTTTT. Protein: CASSLESGRNTGELFF.

This clonotype was seen a few times. In nucleotides, the CDR3 is TGTGCCAGCAGCCAGAGGTTTGGGAGAGAGAATGAGCAGTTCTTC. Residues: CASSQRFGRENEQFF. The chain combines TRBV3-1 with TRBJ2-1; D is perhaps TRBD2 (5 bases). The V gene's germline CDR1 is LGHDT and CDR2 YNNKEL (reference sequence). The CDR3 runs 15 residues. With 3 bases removed from V and 7 bases from J, the gap between germline ends came to 16 bases.

The CDR3 here is CASSVTRDGARTEAFF. CDR3 in DNA: TGTGCCAGCAGCGTAACAAGGGACGGGGCCAGAACTGAAGCTTTCTTT. The chain has TRBV9 and TRBJ1-1, with a weak D call TRBD1 (5 bases). The germline V gene has CDR1 SGDLS and CDR2 YYNGEE. CDR3 length: 16 residues. V was shortened by 1 base and J by 5 bases, with 18 bases between the two germline ends. Drawing the rest from reference TRBV9 and TRBJ1-1, the complete variable domain is DSGVTQTPKHLITATGQRVTLRCSPRSGDLSVYWYQQSLDQGLQFLIQYYNGEERAKGNILERFSAQQFPDLHSELNLSSLELGDSALYFCASSVTRDGARTEAFFGQGTRLTVV.

This clonotype was counted ten times or more. The chain is built from TRBV5-1 and TRBJ1-5; D is ambiguous. Trimming pared 5 bases from V and 9 bases from J, leaving 15 bases between. Per germline, CDR1 SGHRS and CDR2 YFSETQ. The CDR3 has 13 residues. CDR3 nucleotides: TGCGCCAGCAGACTCGAGACTTTAGGGCCCCAGCATTTT. It yields the protein CASRLETLGPQHF. The full variable domain, rest sourced from reference TRBV5-1 and TRBJ1-5, is KAGVTQTPRYLIKTRGQQVTLSCSPISGHRSVSWYQQTPGQGLQFLFEYFSETQRNKGNFPGRFSGRQFSNSRSEMNVSTLELGDSALYLCASRLETLGPQHFGDGTRLSIL.

V gene TRBV12-3 or TRBV12-4 combines with J gene TRBJ2-1, with D uncertain. The V end lost 9 bases, the J end lost 0 bases, and 12 bases lay between the germline ends. The CDR3 consists of 14 residues. The CDR3 DNA reads as TGTGCCAGTTCTGAACCGGGCTCCTACAATGAGCAGTTCTTC. This gives the protein CASSEPGSYNEQFF.

The V call is TRBV20-1, the J call TRBJ2-5, with D hard to call. The CDR3 contains 13 residues. Germline V CDR1 and CDR2: DFQATT, SNEGSKA (reference sequence). V shed 0 bases and J shed 2 bases, with 7 bases lying between them. In nucleotides, the CDR3 is TGCAGTGCTAGAGATCCACAGCAAGAGACCCAGTACTTC. It yields the protein CSARDPQQETQYF.

The chain joins TRBV18 to TRBJ1-2; TRBD1 agrees at 9 bases. The CDR3 consists of 13 residues. CDR1 and CDR2 (germline): KGHSH, LQKENI. V was clipped by 3 bases and J by 6 bases; unmatched bases: 2. DNA for the CDR3: TGTGCCAGCTCACCGTGGGACAGGGATGGCTACACCTTC. Its translation: CASSPWDRDGYTF.

In its sample, this clonotype was seen many times. Here the CDR3 reads CASSQEWTSGNTDTQYF. In nucleotides, the CDR3 is TGCGCCAGCAGCCAAGAGTGGACTAGCGGGAACACAGATACGCAGTATTTT. V usage is TRBV4-1 and J usage is TRBJ2-3; TRBD2 matches at 12 bases. The J segment lost 2 bases and the V segment lost 0 bases, leaving 3 bases of the junction unmatched. Per germline, CDR1 MGHRA and CDR2 YSYEKL. The CDR3 has 17 amino acids.

This clonotype occurred a few times. The chain has TRBV4-1 and TRBJ1-5, with TRBD1 matching 8 bases. Germline V gene lookup returns CDR1 MGHRA and CDR2 YSYEKL. The CDR3 sequence is 18 residues long. The V segment lost 0 bases and the J segment 0 bases; nucleotides outside the gene matches: 7. CDR3 in DNA: TGCGCCAGCAGCCAAGAAGCAGGGGGCAGGGATAGCAATCAGCCCCAGCATTTT. This translates into CASSQEAGGRDSNQPQHF.

The gene calls are TRBV5-1 and TRBJ2-3, with D perhaps TRBD1 (5 bases). CDR1 SGHRS and CDR2 YFSETQ come from the germline V gene. CDR3 length equals 15 residues. The ends were cut back, 2 bases at V and 4 bases at J, with 14 bases in the middle. DNA of the CDR3: TGCGCCAGCAGCTTTAGGGGCGTGGTACCAGATACGCAGTATTTT. Amino acids: CASSFRGVVPDTQYF.

In this sample, this clonotype turned up a few times. The V gene is TRBV3-1, the J gene TRBJ2-3; 13 nucleotides match TRBD2. V lost 4 bases to trimming and J lost 6 bases; unmatched junction nucleotides: 10. From germline, CDR1 is LGHDT and CDR2 YNNKEL (reference sequence). This CDR3 spans 17 amino acids. CDR3 DNA sequence: TGTGCCAGCAGCCGGACCCTACTAGCGGGGGGGCCGGATACGCAGTATTTT. Encoded protein: CASSRTLLAGGPDTQYF.

This clonotype appeared a few times. The rearrangement links TRBV5-6 to TRBJ2-1; weak D call: TRBD2 (6 bases). Germline loops: CDR1 SGHDT, CDR2 YYEEEE. The CDR3 is 15 amino acids. The V gene lost 4 bases and the J gene lost 7 bases, with 18 bases spanning the gap. CDR3: CASSPAGGRVNEQFF. Here the CDR3 DNA reads TGTGCCAGCAGCCCGGCCGGGGGTAGAGTGAATGAGCAGTTCTTC.

This clonotype was found a few times. The CDR3 here is CSARDGGPAYNEQFF. As DNA, the CDR3 is TGCAGTGCTAGAGACGGGGGGCCCGCCTACAATGAGCAGTTCTTC. V gene TRBV20-1 combines with J gene TRBJ2-1, with a weak D call TRBD2 (7 bases). This CDR3 is built from 15 residues. V was clipped by 0 bases and J by 2 bases, with 11 bases between them. Germline CDR1 DFQATT, CDR2 SNEGSKA (reference sequence).

This clonotype was found a few times. This chain joins TRBV5-1 and TRBJ1-6; D is uncertain. The V end was cut by 4 bases, the J end by 9 bases, with 8 bases between. The germline V gene encodes CDR1 SGHRS and CDR2 YFSETQ. The CDR3 consists of 12 residues. This CDR3 reads CASSGLGSPLHF. CDR3 bases: TGCGCCAGCAGCGGACTTGGTTCACCCCTCCACTTT.

This clonotype was counted once. V gene TRBV7-8 combines with J gene TRBJ1-2; D gene uncertain. The V end was cut by 3 bases, the J end by 2 bases, with 7 bases between. This CDR3 region has 13 residues. Germline-derived CDR1 and CDR2 are SGHVS and FQNEAQ. The CDR3 protein is CASSLRVNYGYTF. As DNA, the CDR3 is TGTGCCAGCAGCTTGAGGGTAAACTATGGCTACACCTTC. The full variable domain, completed using reference TRBV7-8 and TRBJ1-2, is GAGVSQSPRYKVAKRGQDVALRCDPISGHVSLFWYQQALGQGPEFLTYFQNEAQLDKSGLPSDRFFAERPEGSVSTLKIQRTQQEDSAVYLCASSLRVNYGYTFGSGTRLTVV.

This clonotype was counted a few times. The chain recombines TRBV28 with TRBJ2-3; D is ambiguous. Between the trimmed V and J ends, which lost 6 bases and 6 bases, there was a span of 13 bases. The CDR3 loop spans 13 amino acids. CDR1 is MDHEN, CDR2 SYDVKM, per germline. The CDR3 bases are TGTGCCAGCAGCCTGACTGTGGGTGATACGCAGTATTTT. Its translation is CASSLTVGDTQYF.

V is TRBV24-1 and J is TRBJ2-3; the D is unclear. V was trimmed by 10 bases and J by 0 bases, leaving 7 bases between them. Germline V gene data show CDR1 as KGHDR and CDR2 as SFDVKD. This CDR3 region has 12 residues. CDR3 nucleotides: TGTGCCACGGCAGGAAGCACAGATACGCAGTATTTT. The encoded protein is CATAGSTDTQYF.

The CDR3 loop reads CASSPPGDSSYNEQFF. For the CDR3, the DNA is TGCGCCAGCAGCCCCCCGGGAGATAGCTCCTACAATGAGCAGTTCTTC. The V gene is TRBV5-1, the J gene TRBJ2-1, with D possibly being TRBD2 (6 bases). Trimming stripped 4 bases from V and 0 bases from J, with 14 bases between. The CDR3 consists of 16 residues. Germline lookup yields CDR1 SGHRS and CDR2 YFSETQ.

This chain uses TRBV28 with TRBJ2-7, with 7 bases aligning to TRBD2. The CDR3 covers 14 residues. Germline V gene lookup returns CDR1 MDHEN and CDR2 SYDVKM. The ends lost 7 bases at V and 0 bases at J; junction bases unmatched: 6. In DNA form, the CDR3 reads TGTGCCAGCATCGCTAGCGGAAGCTCCTACGAGCAGTACGTC. Amino acid sequence: CASIASGSSYEQYV.